This T cell receptor beta chain was sequenced during a study of T cell responses to AZD1222 COVID-19 vaccine. As for this clone: No antigen is known for it.

The table came from immunoSEQ multiplex PCR; TCRdb's copy has only in-frame clones and leaves some out. The table lists 86,000 or so clones, around nine tenths of them singletons. V shed 5 bases and J 5 bases; nucleotides not matched to a gene: 12. CDR1 and CDR2 (germline): LGHDT, YNNKEL (reference sequence). CDR3 size: 17 residues. Study-wide points: Per reports, nearly half of all spike-specific TCRs target regions that are unmutated in variants. Spike-specific TCR breadth and depth were elevated following two AZD1222 doses.

The J gene is TRBJ2-2, the V gene TRBV3-1 (or the pseudogene TRBV3-2); 9 nucleotides agree with TRBD1. The sample in question was peripheral blood, obtained on day 0 of MenACWY control vaccination. The sequence was obtained from an adult in good health. Here the CDR3 reads CASSTSTGTGNTGELFF. For the CDR3, the DNA is TGTGCCAGCAGCACGTCGACCGGGACAGGGAATACCGGGGAGCTGTTTTTT.